This TCR beta chain appears in the sequencing data of a study of cytomegalovirus exposure and HLA in healthy donors. About this clone: Its antigen remains unidentified.

Germline-derived CDR1 and CDR2 are MNHEY and SVGAGI. Trimming at V came to 2 bases and at J to 2 bases, leaving 6 bases not matched to a gene. CDR3 size: 16 residues. Vbeta (60) and Jbeta (13) primers were used in the PCR. Libraries were prepared by immunoSEQ multiplex PCR; TCRdb keeps only in-frame clonotypes and omits some of them. The table includes 200,000 or so clones, approximately 81% detected once. Study outcomes and limitations: Researchers reported that a few CMV-associated chains were confirmed in vitro as CMV antigen-specific. Productive status was seen about 87% or about 30% of the time for most TCR beta V segments in an earlier analysis.

This sequence originates from a human donor in good health. The chain couples TRBV6-5 to TRBJ2-1, with 7 bases aligning to TRBD2. The specimen sequenced was PBMCs. The CDR3 DNA is TGTGCCAGCAGTTACGGGAGGGTCCCTCCCTACAATGAGCAGTTCTTC. The encoded protein is CASSYGRVPPYNEQFF.